This T cell receptor beta chain was retrieved from a study of read filtering for tumor transcriptome and immune sequencing. This CDR3 has 15 residues. Germline V lookup: CDR1 SGHRS, CDR2 YFSETQ. J lost 4 bases, V lost 3 bases, and 3 bases had no gene match. This library used 300 to 450 ng RNA and molecular barcoded adaptors spanning alpha/delta and beta/gamma chains. Using its own MiXCR run on the reads, TCRdb lists one record per CDR3 protein. The sample holds 20,000 to 30,000 distinct CDR3 sequences, 22% seen once. This chain links TRBV5-1 with TRBJ2-2, with 10 bases matching TRBD2. Sample: a population of CD138-negative cells sorted from bone marrow. This clonotype originated in a donor at least 40 years old with multiple myeloma. The CDR3 DNA sequence: TGCGCCAGCAGCTATAGCGGGGGGAGCACCGGGGAGCTGTTTTTT. Its protein product is CASSYSGGSTGELFF.